Sequencing of this TCR beta chain was carried out in a study of blood T cell repertoires in COVID-19. On the study more broadly: Material from acute and convalescent COVID-19 was sourced from the United States, Italy and Spain. In each case, the material was cDNA or gDNA derived from T cells, B-cell-depleted T cells, or PBMCs.

The authors' processing: It was from reference gene primer amplification that nucleated cell counts were estimated. Only in-frame clones appear in the TCRdb table, and some are missing; sequencing was by immunoSEQ multiplex PCR. V, J and clone size derive from that table, while D and trimming were established from the DNA sequence. The sample shows around 270,000 clones, around 84% of them seen only once. After removal of 1 base from V and 10 bases from J, the junction contained 15 bases not matched to a gene. Germline V gene sequence: CDR1 KGHDR, CDR2 SFDVKD. This CDR3 spans 17 amino acids. The sequenced material came from peripheral blood. The chain couples TRBV24-1 to TRBJ2-5; 9 positions match TRBD1. This TCR was sampled from a woman aged 40 to 50 who had recovered from COVID-19. CDR3 nucleotides: TGTGCCACCAGTGATTTCCCACAGGGGGCAGGGGGCATGGTCCAGTACTTC. Its protein is CATSDFPQGAGGMVQYF.